Presented here are 30 T cell receptor beta chains from one specimen sequenced in a study of blood T cell repertoires in COVID-19. Profiled with immunoSEQ multiplex PCR; TCRdb holds only in-frame clones, not every one. The sample contains roughly 130,000 clones, about 80% of which appear only once. Source material: peripheral blood. The receptors were gathered from a woman between 50 and 59 years old with acute or convalescent COVID-19.

The chain employs TRBV4-1 and TRBJ1-4; 10 bases match TRBD1. Trimming removed 1 base from V and 7 bases from J; junction bases left unmatched: 3. The CDR3 length is 15 residues. Germline V gene sequence: CDR1 MGHRA, CDR2 YSYEKL. The DNA of the CDR3 is TGCGCCAGCAGCCAAGCGGGACAGGGGATTGAAAAACTGTTTTTT. Translation: CASSQAGQGIEKLFF.

The gene calls are TRBV7-5 and TRBJ1-4; the DNA was not compared with TRBD1, the D call given in the table. TRBV7-5 is a documented pseudogene. The CDR3 is 17 residues long. This chain's CDR3 is CARSHPTGGGTNEKLFF. The CDR3 nucleotides read TGTGCCAGAAGCCACCCAACAGGGGGTGGGACTAATGAAAAACTGTTTTTT.

V and J are TRBV27 and TRBJ2-6, with TRBD2 matching over 7 bases. Germline V gene data show CDR1 as MNHEY and CDR2 as SMNVEV (reference sequence). With 5 bases clipped from V and 2 bases from J, the junction kept 6 bases outside the gene matches. CDR3 length: 16 residues. CDR3 in amino acids: CASSQLGGAGANVLTF. DNA of the CDR3: TGTGCCAGCAGTCAACTGGGGGGGGCTGGGGCCAACGTCCTGACTTTC.

V and J are TRBV5-1 and TRBJ2-1; TRBD1 aligns across 8 bases. This CDR3 comprises 13 residues. Germline V gene lookup returns CDR1 SGHRS and CDR2 YFSETQ. J was trimmed by 7 bases and V by 4 bases; bases with no gene match: 4. CDR3 bases: TGCGCCAGCAGCCCAGGGGGCTGGAATGAGCAGTTCTTC. Translating it yields CASSPGGWNEQFF.

The chain carries TRBV10-3 and TRBJ2-7, with D possibly TRBD1 on 6 matching bases. The CDR3 loop spans 13 amino acids. CDR1 is ENHRY and CDR2 is SYGVKD in the germline V gene. V was trimmed by 3 bases and J by 4 bases, leaving 10 bases between them. The CDR3 nucleotides are TGTGCCATCAGTGAACAGGGAAAATACGAGCAGTACTTC. Translating gives CAISEQGKYEQYF.

This clone came up a few times. The chain is built from TRBV9 and TRBJ2-5, with a weak D call TRBD1 (5 bases). The germline V and J ends were trimmed by 0 bases and 1 base, with 7 bases remaining between them. Germline V lookup: CDR1 SGDLS, CDR2 YYNGEE. The CDR3 consists of 14 residues. Written as DNA, the CDR3 is TGTGCCAGCAGCGTAGCCCAGGGCCAAGAGACCCAGTACTTC. Translated: CASSVAQGQETQYF.

The chain joins TRBV19 to TRBJ1-2, with D uncertain. Germline assignment: CDR1 LNHDA and CDR2 SQIVND (reference sequence). The CDR3 extends over 13 amino acids. Trimming removed 7 bases at V and 4 bases at J, with 13 bases between. The chain's CDR3 is CASTNPQIYGYTF. The CDR3 region has the DNA TGTGCCAGTACCAACCCCCAGATCTATGGCTACACCTTC.

The chain employs TRBV5-1 and TRBJ2-2; D unclear. In germline, CDR1 is SGHRS, CDR2 YFSETQ. This CDR3 comprises 16 residues. Trimming removed 4 bases at V and 0 bases at J, with 13 bases between. The DNA of the CDR3 is TGCGCCAGCAGCCCCCTGCCAAACACGAACACCGGGGAGCTGTTTTTT. This encodes CASSPLPNTNTGELFF.

V is TRBV6-5 and J is TRBJ1-6; maybe TRBD1 (5 bases). The CDR3 totals 13 residues. Trimming pared 8 bases from V and 8 bases from J, leaving 13 bases between. The germline V gene has CDR1 MNHEY and CDR2 SVGAGI. The CDR3 loop reads CASAGEGDSPLHF. The CDR3, as DNA: TGTGCCAGCGCTGGGGAAGGGGATTCACCCCTCCACTTT.

DNA of the CDR3: TGTGCCAGCAGTTACCACCCGGGACAGGGGAAGAACGAGCAGTACTTC. Translated: CASSYHPGQGKNEQYF. The rearrangement links TRBV6-6 to TRBJ2-7, with 10 bases that match TRBD1. CDR3 length: 16 amino acids. CDR1 MNHNY and CDR2 SVGAGI come from the germline V gene (reference sequence). V lost 2 bases and J lost 5; bases outside the gene matches: 9.

The rearrangement joins TRBV24-1 to TRBJ2-4; tentatively, D is TRBD2 (5 bases). Germline assignment: CDR1 KGHDR and CDR2 SFDVKD. Trimming pared 4 bases from V and 0 bases from J, leaving 9 bases between. The length of the CDR3 is 15 residues. CDR3 DNA: TGTGCCACCAGTGAGGGGAGTCTAGCCAAAAACATTCAGTACTTC. Its protein product is CATSEGSLAKNIQYF.

This clone appeared a few times. This chain joins TRBV12-3 or TRBV12-4 and TRBJ2-1; D not resolved. Trimming removed 3 bases at V and 6 bases at J, with 9 bases between. This CDR3 contains 13 residues. The CDR3 spells CASSLETGNEQFF. In DNA form, the CDR3 reads TGTGCCAGCAGTTTGGAAACGGGCAATGAGCAGTTCTTC.

This clone occurred once. V gene TRBV19 combines with J gene TRBJ2-1; 7 bases are shared with TRBD2. With V trimmed by 1 base and J by 7 bases, 7 bases remained unmatched. CDR3 length equals 15 residues. Germline lookup yields CDR1 LNHDA and CDR2 SQIVND (reference sequence). This CDR3 reads CASSIVAGVANEQFF. The DNA of the CDR3 is TGTGCCAGTAGTATAGTGGCGGGGGTTGCTAATGAGCAGTTCTTC.

This clone occurred a few times. This chain uses TRBV5-4 with TRBJ2-1; 13 bases agree with TRBD2. The junction had 14 bases not matched to a gene; V was cut back by 4 bases and J by 7 bases. Per germline, CDR1 SGHNT and CDR2 YYREEE (reference sequence). The CDR3 is 18 residues long. The DNA for the CDR3 is TGTGCCAGCAGCACCTTGAGCAGGACTAGCGGGGGTCGTAATGAGCAGTTCTTC. Translation gives CASSTLSRTSGGRNEQFF. Drawing the rest from reference TRBV5-4 and TRBJ2-1, the complete variable domain is ETGVTQSPTHLIKTRGQQVTLRCSSQSGHNTVSWYQQALGQGPQFIFQYYREEENGRGNFPPRFSGLQFPNYSSELNVNALELDDSALYLCASSTLSRTSGGRNEQFFGPGTRLTVL.

Points on this clone: This sample includes further DNA sequences coding for the same CDR3. V usage is TRBV6-1 and J usage is TRBJ1-3; possible D gene TRBD1, 6 bases. With 2 bases removed from V and 2 bases from J, the gap between germline ends came to 16 bases. The CDR3 covers 17 residues. Germline CDR1 MNHNS, CDR2 SASEGT. The CDR3 is CASSEWFLGGAGNTIYF. The CDR3 region has the DNA TGTGCCAGCAGTGAATGGTTTCTAGGGGGAGCTGGAAACACCATATATTTT.

The chain combines TRBV27 with TRBJ1-2; D is possibly TRBD1 (6 bases). The V end was cut by 7 bases, the J end by 3 bases, with 15 bases between. CDR3 length: 14 amino acids. The germline V gene encodes CDR1 MNHEY and CDR2 SMNVEV (reference sequence). The CDR3 reads CASTRTGSDYGYTF. The CDR3 DNA follows: TGTGCCAGCACGCGAACAGGGAGCGACTATGGCTACACCTTC.

About this clone itself: Other nucleotide sequences from this sample produce the same CDR3. The chain links TRBV2 to TRBJ1-4; 9 bases match TRBD1. The germline CDR1 and CDR2 sequences are SNHLY and FYNNEI. The CDR3 has 14 residues. The V gene end was trimmed by 4 bases and the J gene end by 8 bases; junction bases not matched to a gene: 5. The CDR3: CASSVGQGDEKLFF. The CDR3 DNA reads TGTGCCAGCAGTGTGGGACAGGGTGACGAAAAACTGTTTTTT.

Here the CDR3 reads CATSPAGPSTDTQYF. CDR3 DNA sequence: TGTGCCACCAGCCCAGCGGGCCCTAGCACAGATACGCAGTATTTT. This chain connects TRBV24-1 to TRBJ2-3; the D gene is possibly TRBD2 (6 bases). V gave up 7 bases and J gave up 0 bases, with 13 bases separating them. The V gene's germline CDR1 is KGHDR and CDR2 SFDVKD. The CDR3 is 15 residues long.

This chain uses TRBV18 with TRBJ1-5, with D maybe TRBD1 (5 bases). The CDR3 loop spans 15 amino acids. Germline CDR1 reads KGHSH; CDR2 reads LQKENI. V was cut by 4 bases and J by 0 bases, with 10 bases left in between. CDR3 protein: CASSQQANSNQPQHF. The CDR3 nucleotides read TGTGCCAGCTCACAACAGGCTAATAGCAATCAGCCCCAGCATTTT.

V usage is TRBV30 and J usage is TRBJ1-2; D might be TRBD1 (6 bases). Germline V CDR1 and CDR2: GTSNPN, SVGIG (reference sequence). CDR3 length equals 13 residues. Trimming pared 6 bases from V and 2 bases from J, leaving 13 bases between. CDR3 residues: CACETDRNYGYTF. The CDR3 coding sequence is TGTGCCTGTGAAACGGACAGAAACTATGGCTACACCTTC.

V is TRBV12-5 and J is TRBJ2-7, with TRBD1 identical over 7 bases. The V gene's germline CDR1 is LGHNT and CDR2 FRNRAP. V dropped 3 bases and J dropped 4; count of bases not matched to a gene: 6. The CDR3 is 14 residues long. The CDR3 region is CASGFRQGPYEQYF. The CDR3 DNA is TGTGCTAGTGGTTTTAGACAGGGTCCTTACGAGCAGTACTTC.

The CDR3 DNA reads TGTGCCAGCAGCTTGTTCCGAATAACGCGGGGGAGCACAGATACGCAGTATTTT. It encodes CASSLFRITRGSTDTQYF. V usage is TRBV7-8 and J usage is TRBJ2-3, with 7 positions matching TRBD2. The trim removed 3 bases at V and 0 bases at J, leaving 12 bases unmatched. Germline values: CDR1 SGHVS, CDR2 FQNEAQ. The CDR3 is 18 amino acids.

The gene calls are TRBV19 and TRBJ2-7, with D possibly TRBD1 on 5 matching bases. The CDR3 is made up of 14 amino acids. V was shortened by 8 bases and J by 2 bases, with 16 bases between the two germline ends. Germline lookup yields CDR1 LNHDA and CDR2 SQIVND (reference sequence). This CDR3 is CASSGQITAYEQYF. The CDR3 DNA is TGTGCCAGTTCCGGACAAATCACCGCCTACGAGCAGTACTTC.

The rearrangement uses TRBV7-8 and TRBJ1-3; D may be TRBD1 (6 bases). Between the trimmed V and J ends, which lost 1 base and 1 base, there was a span of 14 bases. The CDR3 has 17 amino acids. Looked up from germline, CDR1 is SGHVS and CDR2 is FQNEAQ. The CDR3 region is CASSLGSNRVSGNTIYF. CDR3 coding DNA: TGTGCCAGCAGCTTAGGCTCCAACAGGGTGTCTGGAAACACCATATATTTT.

The chain joins TRBV3-1 (or the pseudogene TRBV3-2) to TRBJ1-6; D unresolved. The CDR3 length is 14 residues. Trimming removed 4 bases at V and 6 bases at J, with 10 bases between. Germline V gives CDR1 LGHDT, CDR2 YNNKEL (reference sequence). The CDR3 here is CASSPRQANSPLHF. CDR3 bases: TGTGCCAGCAGCCCCCGTCAGGCTAATTCACCCCTCCACTTT.

This chain connects TRBV27 to TRBJ1-5; 7 positions agree with TRBD1. The CDR3 length is 13 residues. Germline loops: CDR1 MNHEY, CDR2 SMNVEV (reference sequence). The trim removed 6 bases at V and 5 bases at J, leaving 4 bases unmatched. The CDR3 loop reads CASSQGDYQPQHF. The CDR3 bases are TGTGCCAGCAGCCAGGGGGATTATCAGCCCCAGCATTTT.

The rearrangement uses TRBV30 and TRBJ1-3; D not resolved. The V gene's germline CDR1 is GTSNPN and CDR2 SVGIG (reference sequence). The CDR3 loop spans 12 amino acids. Trimming pared 3 bases from V and 4 bases from J, leaving 7 bases between. The CDR3 spells CAWRVRGNTIYF. DNA of the CDR3: TGTGCCTGGAGGGTCCGGGGAAACACCATATATTTT.

The table lists this clone with a count of one. The V and J genes are TRBV7-9 and TRBJ1-2; no firm D call. This CDR3 contains 16 residues. V lost 4 bases, J lost 0 bases, and 15 bases lay in between. Germline CDR1 SEHNR, CDR2 FQNEAQ (reference sequence). CDR3 region: CASSSFSSPPNYGYTF. For the CDR3, the DNA is TGTGCCAGCAGCTCCTTCTCCTCTCCTCCTAACTATGGCTACACCTTC.

The V gene is TRBV5-1, the J gene TRBJ1-3; D gene unclear. The V and J ends lost 0 bases and 2 bases respectively, with 9 bases between them. The germline CDR1 and CDR2 sequences are SGHRS and YFSETQ. The CDR3 consists of 15 residues. The CDR3 DNA is TGCGCCAGCAGCTTGGAGCCCACGACTGGAAACACCATATATTTT. Protein product: CASSLEPTTGNTIYF.

The gene calls are TRBV2 and TRBJ1-6, with D possibly TRBD1 on 5 matching bases. Trimming cost V 4 bases and J 5 bases, with 18 bases left between them. CDR1 SNHLY and CDR2 FYNNEI come from the germline V gene. This CDR3 region has 17 residues. CDR3 coding DNA: TGTGCCAGCAGTGTCGATGGTGGAGGGGCTAATAATTCACCCCTCCACTTT. It codes for CASSVDGGGANNSPLHF.